These 8 T cell receptor beta chains share one sample of origin, sequenced in a study of shared clonotypes between healthy human individuals. Data came from immunoSEQ multiplex PCR; TCRdb stores just in-frame clones and leaves some out. The data show 2 million to 2.5 million clones, with roughly 94% seen just once and 0.13% held by the top ten. Sequences were obtained from naive CD4+ T cells sorted from blood. Subset in this sample: CD45RA+ positively selected. These receptors were taken from a man between 18 and 35 years old in good health.

This sequence joins TRBV28 and TRBJ2-3; possibly TRBD1 or TRBD2 for D (6 bases each). Germline CDR1 and CDR2: MDHEN and SYDVKM. The CDR3 extends over 16 amino acids. V was clipped by 5 bases and J by 3 bases, with 18 bases between them. The CDR3 sequence: CASSPPTGARTDTQYF. DNA for the CDR3: TGTGCCAGCAGTCCCCCTACGGGGGCAAGGACAGATACGCAGTATTTT.

This chain links TRBV15 with TRBJ1-6; D gene ambiguous. The CDR3 is 18 amino acids. Germline CDR1 and CDR2: LNHNV and YYDKDF (reference sequence). V was pared by 0 bases and J by 0 bases, with 12 bases between. CDR3 sequence (DNA): TGTGCCACCAGCAGAGAAGTCGGGTCTAGCTCCTATAATTCACCCCTCCACTTT. Its protein is CATSREVGSSSYNSPLHF.

This rearrangement joins TRBV5-1 to TRBJ2-1; the match to TRBD2 covers 10 bases. After removal of 5 bases from V and 4 bases from J, the junction contained 6 bases not matched to a gene. The CDR3 sequence is 15 residues long. Per the germline V gene, CDR1 is SGHRS and CDR2 is YFSETQ. The CDR3 DNA reads TGCGCCAGCAGTCCGCCGGGACTAGCGTACAATGAGCAGTTCTTC. Translated: CASSPPGLAYNEQFF.

V gene TRBV5-8 combines with J gene TRBJ2-3; D is ambiguous. The CDR3 spans 15 residues. Between the trimmed V and J ends, which lost 1 base and 4 bases, there was a span of 13 bases. Germline CDR1 and CDR2: SGHTS and YDEGEE. Here the CDR3 DNA reads TGTGCCAGCAGCTTGTTTCAGCTAGGTCCAGATACGCAGTATTTT. Translating gives CASSLFQLGPDTQYF.

This rearrangement joins TRBV7-3 to TRBJ2-3; D ambiguous. CDR3 length equals 15 residues. Germline V lookup: CDR1 SGHTA, CDR2 FQGTGA. Trimming took 0 bases from V and 5 from J, leaving 12 bases between them. CDR3 DNA sequence: TGTGCCAGCAGCTTAACCGGCAATACCCAAGATACGCAGTATTTT. Its translation is CASSLTGNTQDTQYF.

The chain's CDR3 is CASSATLAWSGTDTQYF. As DNA, the CDR3 is TGTGCCAGCAGCGCGACTCTAGCTTGGAGTGGCACAGATACGCAGTATTTT. The V call is TRBV11-2, the J call TRBJ2-3; D perhaps matches TRBD2 (5 bases). Trimming stripped 5 bases from V and 1 base from J, with 19 bases between. The CDR3 spans 17 residues. Germline CDR1 SGHAT, CDR2 FQNNGV.

The J gene is TRBJ1-5, the V gene TRBV7-9; TRBD1 agrees at 7 bases. The CDR3 has 17 amino acids. V dropped 5 bases and J dropped 1; count of bases not matched to a gene: 11. Germline CDR1 and CDR2: SEHNR and FQNEAQ (reference sequence). CDR3 loop: CASSAPSQGNSNQPQHF. The CDR3 DNA follows: TGTGCCAGCAGCGCACCCTCACAGGGGAACAGCAATCAGCCCCAGCATTTT.

The chain uses TRBV6-5 and TRBJ1-6; tentatively, D is TRBD1 (5 bases). Trimming pared 6 bases from V and 14 bases from J, leaving 17 bases between. The CDR3 contains 13 residues. Germline CDR1 and CDR2: MNHEY and SVGAGI. The CDR3 DNA sequence: TGTGCCAGCAGGCTTCAAGGGGCAACCACCCTCCACTTT. This sequence encodes CASRLQGATTLHF.